This T cell receptor beta chain is drawn from a study of post-analysis software for immune sequencing data. The authors incorporated unique molecular identifiers into the TCR beta cDNA libraries. MiXCR, run by TCRdb on the PCR reads, gives a single entry per CDR3 protein. The sample contains 430,000 or so distinct CDR3 sequences, roughly 40% of which appear only once. The study's findings and limits: Roughly 5 TRBV segments (TRBV5-6, TRBV5-1 and TRBV20-1 among them) occurred more frequently in patients than in controls. Same-batch samples co-clustered strongly by F measure.

This CDR3 region has 14 residues. Germline CDR1 reads SQVTM; CDR2 reads ANQGSEA. Trimming removed 7 bases from V and 8 bases from J; junction bases left unmatched: 7. About this clonotype: The antigen remains unidentified.

Specimen: blood. The receptor's source is a girl aged 2 to 10 with multiple sclerosis. The rearrangement uses TRBV29-1 and TRBJ2-1; 14 bases map to TRBD2. CDR3 sequence (DNA): TGCAGCGGTAGACTAGCGGGGGGGATCGATGAGCAGTTCTTC. It is translated as CSGRLAGGIDEQFF.